This is a list of T cell receptor beta chains from one sample in a study of T-cell reconstitution after alpha-beta-depleted transplantation in children. TCRdb redid the calling of the PCR reads with MiXCR, one entry per CDR3 protein. The sample yields 400,000 to 500,000 distinct CDR3 sequences, around 9.9% seen once. Source: PBMCs from the stem cell graft donor, taken from the stem cell graft. These receptor sequences come from a human donor who donated a stem cell graft to a child with acute myeloid leukemia. Each CDR3 is given without its conserved first and last residue.

TRBV4-3 | ASSQEMTSSGDTQY
TRBV29-1 | SVDSGRWDIQY
TRBV7-9 | ASSLARDSPTNEKLF
TRBV11-1 | ASSLHETSSYNEQF
TRBV5-1 | ASSPGQGAPEAF
TRBV5-6 | ASSSNPGVFSHYNEQF
TRBV24-1 | ATSETKIPDYSYEQY
TRBV7-8 | ASSLGVRGVLDTQY
TRBV5-1 | ASALTKTTTNEKLF
TRBV12-3/TRBV12-4 | ASSPQAGGSTDTQY
TRBV5-1 | ASSPGTSQETQY
TRBV15 | ATSSLEGLQETQY
TRBV9 | ASSAAPAGGSKQF
TRBV5-6 | ASSLAGRNEQF
TRBV20-1 | SAYSASGGDTQY
TRBV5-1 | ASTPGGTSTDTQY
TRBV12-3/TRBV12-4 | ASGVSGANVLT
TRBV12-3/TRBV12-4 | ASSLGRVNEQY
TRBV2 | ASSDRGQGETQY
TRBV6-2/TRBV6-3 | ASRPSPKDRTGDYEQY
TRBV9 | ASSPSDRGRYEQY
TRBV4-3 | ASSQSFEGSTYEQY
TRBV12-3/TRBV12-4 | ASQGNSNQPQH
TRBV12-3/TRBV12-4 | ASSYLTSADEQF
TRBV5-1 | ASSLFGGETNEQF
TRBV18 | ASSPPSTGAETQY
TRBV30 | ACIAGGTQY
TRBV20-1 | SARNRGSGYEQY
TRBV28 | ASSLLTSYEQY
TRBV20-1 | SARRANYNEQF
TRBV7-9 | ASSILSGKDTGELF
TRBV25-1 | ASTDIHYGYT
TRBV25-1 | ASNWGGGGYNEQF
TRBV15 | ATSRDRQPQH
TRBV29-1 | SEDQKQETQY
TRBV5-6 | ASSSTGRWGSPLH
TRBV6-5 | ASTGTGFNEQF
TRBV6-1 | ASNGQKISGNTIY
TRBV7-9 | ASSPGAGYNQPQH
TRBV5-1 | ASSWNGQEYGYT
TRBV5-1 | ASRRDSGSYNEQF
TRBV12-3/TRBV12-4 | ASSGSSGNEQF
TRBV9 | ASSAAGYNEKLF
TRBV29-1 | SARDRVTVFSDTQY
TRBV24-1 | ATSRGKSSYEQY
TRBV10-3 | AISAGTSGTNEQF
TRBV9 | ASGDLRQPQH
TRBV5-1 | ASSLAAGGGNEQF
TRBV5-1 | ASSLGPAANEQF
TRBV12-3/TRBV12-4 | ASSLGSSIAKNIQY
TRBV30 | ALQGDHTEAF
TRBV5-1 | ASSRRTSGSTDTQY
TRBV9 | ASSAAWGGTEAF